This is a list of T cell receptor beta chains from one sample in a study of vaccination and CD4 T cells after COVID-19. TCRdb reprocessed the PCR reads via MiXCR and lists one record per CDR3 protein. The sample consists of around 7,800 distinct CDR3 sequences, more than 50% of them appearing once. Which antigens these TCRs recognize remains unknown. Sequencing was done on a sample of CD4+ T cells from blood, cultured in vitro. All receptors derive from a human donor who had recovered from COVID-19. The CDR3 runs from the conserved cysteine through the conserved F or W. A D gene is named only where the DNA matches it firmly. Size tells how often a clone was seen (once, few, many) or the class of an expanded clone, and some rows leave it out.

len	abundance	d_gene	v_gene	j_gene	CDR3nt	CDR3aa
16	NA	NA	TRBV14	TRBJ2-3	TGTGCCAGCAGCCCCGGGACTTGGTCGGGCACAGATACGCAGTATTTT	CASSPGTWSGTDTQYF
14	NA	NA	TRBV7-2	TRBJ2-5	TGTGCCAGCAGCCATGCCAGCGCGACAGGGACCCAGTACTTC	CASSHASATGTQYF
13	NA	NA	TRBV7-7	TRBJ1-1	TGTGCTAGCAGCTTTGAGTTAAACACTGAAGCTTTCTTT	CASSFELNTEAFF
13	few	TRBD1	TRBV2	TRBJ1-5	TGTGCCAGCAGTGGGGACAGGGGGCAGCCCCAGCATTTT	CASSGDRGQPQHF
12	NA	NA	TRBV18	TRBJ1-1	TGTGCCAGCTCACCAACGGAGAGTAAAGCTTTCTTT	CASSPTESKAFF
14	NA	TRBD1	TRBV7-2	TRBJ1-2	TGTGCCAGCAGCCCACAGACAGGGAGTTATGGCTACACCTTC	CASSPQTGSYGYTF
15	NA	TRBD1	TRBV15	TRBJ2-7	TGTGCCACCAGCAGAGATGGGGACAGAAAGTACGAGCAGTACTTC	CATSRDGDRKYEQYF
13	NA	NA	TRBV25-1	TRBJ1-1	TGTGCCAGCGCAGGTTATCGGGACACTGAAGCTTTCTTT	CASAGYRDTEAFF
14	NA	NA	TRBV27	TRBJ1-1	TGTGCCAGCAGTTTATCTATTGGGAACACTGAAGCTTTCTTT	CASSLSIGNTEAFF
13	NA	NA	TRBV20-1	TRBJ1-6	TGCAGTGTCAGGCAGGACCTAAATTCACCCCTCCACTTT	CSVRQDLNSPLHF
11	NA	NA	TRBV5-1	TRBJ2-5	TGCGCCAGCAGCTTGGACGAGACCCAGTACTTC	CASSLDETQYF
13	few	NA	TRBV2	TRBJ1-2	TGTGCCAGCAGTGATGGACAGATCTATGGCTACACCTTC	CASSDGQIYGYTF
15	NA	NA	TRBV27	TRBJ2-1	TGTGCCAGCAGAGCGTGGCAGGGGATCTACAATGAGCAGTTCTTC	CASRAWQGIYNEQFF
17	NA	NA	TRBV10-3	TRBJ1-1	TGTGCCATCAGTGACAATATACAACCAAGACAGAGCACTGAAGCTTTCTTT	CAISDNIQPRQSTEAFF
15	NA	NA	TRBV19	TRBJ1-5	TGTGCCAGTAGTATAAGGGGGTTCGGGAATCAGCCCCAGCATTTT	CASSIRGFGNQPQHF